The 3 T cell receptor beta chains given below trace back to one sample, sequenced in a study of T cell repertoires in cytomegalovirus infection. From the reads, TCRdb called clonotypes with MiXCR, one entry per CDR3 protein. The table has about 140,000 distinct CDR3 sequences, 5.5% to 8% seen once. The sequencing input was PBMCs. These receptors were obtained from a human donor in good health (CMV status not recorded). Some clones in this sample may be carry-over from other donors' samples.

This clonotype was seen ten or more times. This CDR3 reads CASSVTGINEKLFF. The CDR3 nucleotides are TGTGCCAGCAGCGTGACAGGGATCAATGAAAAACTGTTTTTT. The chain uses TRBV28 and TRBJ1-4; 7 nucleotides align to TRBD1. Germline lookup yields CDR1 MDHEN and CDR2 SYDVKM. The CDR3 has 14 amino acids. Trimming took 6 bases from V and 5 from J; bases not matched to a gene: 6.

DNA for the CDR3: TGCAGTGCCTCGACTCCAATGAACACTGAAGCTTTCTTT. This gives the protein CSASTPMNTEAFF. V usage is TRBV20-1 and J usage is TRBJ1-1; D is ambiguous. The germline V gene encodes CDR1 DFQATT and CDR2 SNEGSKA (reference sequence). The CDR3 has 13 residues. V was pared by 6 bases and J by 0 bases, with 11 bases between.

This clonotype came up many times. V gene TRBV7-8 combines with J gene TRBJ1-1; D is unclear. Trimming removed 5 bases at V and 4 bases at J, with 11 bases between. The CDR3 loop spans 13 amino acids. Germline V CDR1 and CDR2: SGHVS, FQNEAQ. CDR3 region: CASSQGGRTEAFF. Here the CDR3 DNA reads TGTGCCAGCAGCCAAGGTGGTCGCACTGAAGCTTTCTTT.